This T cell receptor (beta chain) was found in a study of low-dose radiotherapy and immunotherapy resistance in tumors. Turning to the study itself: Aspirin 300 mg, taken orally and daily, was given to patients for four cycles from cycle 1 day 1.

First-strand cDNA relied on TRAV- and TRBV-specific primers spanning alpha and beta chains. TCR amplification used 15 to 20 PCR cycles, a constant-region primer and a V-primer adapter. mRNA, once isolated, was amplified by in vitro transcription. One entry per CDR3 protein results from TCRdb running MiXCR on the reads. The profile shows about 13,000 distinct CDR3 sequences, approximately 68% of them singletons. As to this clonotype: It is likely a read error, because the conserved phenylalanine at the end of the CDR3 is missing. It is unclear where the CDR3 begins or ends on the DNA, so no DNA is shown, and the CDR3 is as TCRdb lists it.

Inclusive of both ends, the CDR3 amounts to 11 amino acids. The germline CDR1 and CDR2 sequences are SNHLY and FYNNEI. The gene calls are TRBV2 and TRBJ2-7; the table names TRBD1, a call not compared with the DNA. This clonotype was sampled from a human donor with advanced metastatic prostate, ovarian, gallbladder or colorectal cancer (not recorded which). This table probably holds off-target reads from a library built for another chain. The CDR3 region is CASSEKGPFYL.